This TCR beta chain derives from a study of human T cells and chemical hapten exposure (dated by TCRdb to about 2021). As for the study more broadly: For sensitization, 2% DPC in acetone was applied to a 2 cm by 2 cm area of upper inner arm skin. Throughout the roughly 24-week study period, patients were also given weekly therapeutic DPC doses on the scalp. Patch testing was done on the upper back using Finn chambers containing 0.01% DPC, and results were scored after 6 days according to International Contact Dermatitis Research Group standards. Most of the patients in the cohort were female, and the cohort covered alopecia areata with under or over 50% scalp involvement, alopecia totalis and alopecia universalis. The libraries were sequenced as a pool, and the TCR yield per sample differed mostly because of small variations in library volumes within the pool. Peripheral blood TCR repertoire changes were tracked in vivo in alopecia patients during primary and secondary sensitization to the hapten diphenylcyclopropenone (DPC). Patient blood was sampled pre-sensitization (week 0) and at 2, 6 and about 24 weeks after DPC sensitization. Approximately 28 alopecia patients provided blood for TCR sequencing at one to four time points (pre-sensitization, 2, 6 and 24 weeks).

This clonotype appeared a few times. Its antigen target is currently unknown. No clone much larger than this one lies a single base away; base qualities are absent. Paper-wide results and their limitations: A positive correlation was found between the number of PT1 expanded TCRs and patch test score, with significance reached at thresholds 8, 16 and 32 but not 4. All patients had alopecia, a presumed autoimmune disease, so their immune response might differ from that of healthy individuals. After repeated subsampling, changes were observed in the strength of the expansion versus patch-test correlation and in the threshold at which the correlation became significant. Compared with pre-sensitization or healthy control sets, expanded TCRs formed significantly more large CDR3 similarity clusters, which is consistent with antigen-driven responses. DPC sensitization did not change how many TCRs were above 1 in 1000 frequency, and no evidence was found of alterations in global repertoire structure.

The sample's time point label is to be understood as: pre-sensitization, week 0. Per the publication, the treatment or condition label means: therapeutic diphenylcyclopropenone sensitization with weekly scalp DPC. At each patch-test visit, blood was drawn before the patch test was applied. To be eligible, patients had to be aged 18 to 70, diagnosed with alopecia and judged suitable for DPC therapy, while pregnant patients were excluded. Total RNA was extracted from unfractionated whole blood that had been collected in Tempus Blood RNA tubes. Libraries were made using RACE. The sequencer listed for this sample is NextSeq 500. During library preparation, unique molecular identifiers were attached to individual cDNA molecules so that TCRs could be counted quantitatively and reproducibly. From each blood RNA sample, both TCR alpha and TCR beta chains were sequenced. Per the authors' processing: A median of around 100,000 TCRs per sample was observed, with a range of about 23,224 to 690,600. The Decombinator software suite was used to annotate V, J and CDR3 in the TCR reads. Every sample was subsampled to the same number of TCRs (28,000) for the PS versus PT1 abundance plots. Expanded TCRs were defined as absent before sensitization and observed at least eight times at the 2-week time point. In TCRdb, the public reads were trimmed at Q25 with fastp and aligned with MiXCR, with productive beta chains retained. Identical CDR3 proteins give one entry, which carries the most common genes and DNA. The V and J calls shown here were made by TCRdb, not taken from the authors' results. The sample table lists around 350,000 distinct CDR3 sequences, 5.5% of them with a count of one. The leading ten clones occupy about 8.2% of the sample.

This sample comprised whole blood, obtained in connection with sensitization to the hapten diphenylcyclopropenone (DPC). This TCR was recovered from a woman younger than 30 with alopecia areata. Some clones in this sample may be carry-over from other donors' samples.

For the CDR3, the sequence is CASSPGTGDYGYTF. At the DNA level, the sequence is TGTGCCAGCAGCCCAGGGACAGGGGACTATGGCTACACCTTC. This chain is built from TRBV7-9 and TRBJ1-2, and 10 junctional nucleotides match TRBD1. The germline V gene (reference sequence) yields SEHNR for CDR1 and FQNEAQ for CDR2. Measured from the cysteine to the phenylalanine, the CDR3 is 14 residues long. The entry retains the CDR3 DNA only, 42 bases that are in frame from base 1. V trim: 5 bases; J trim: 3 bases; unmatched bases: 3.